This TCR beta chain was captured by sequencing in a study of shared clonotypes between healthy human individuals (dated by TCRdb to 2019 to 2021). At the level of the whole study: The cohort comprised a couple of women and a few men aged 18 to 49 years. For each donor, CD4 naive and CD4 memory were each run on three plates, CD8 naive on two plates, and CD8 memory on one plate. Blood TCR repertoires of a handful of healthy adults were deeply sequenced to estimate repertoire size and the extent of clonotype sharing between individuals. Different laboratories and diverse techniques were used to prepare libraries and sequence TCR repertoires, to increase sequencing depth and limit assay-specific biases. Between about 0.8 and 9 billion PBMCs per donor were obtained by leukapheresis.

Of note for this clone: Its antigen remains undetermined. Nothing much larger sits one base from this clone, and base qualities are not available.

Overall study outcomes, separate from this receptor: Sampling was restricted to blood, and TCR repertoires in tissue are likely to differ from TCR repertoires in blood. Pairwise subsampling led to the expectation that sequencing depth would affect the degree of clonotype sharing among donors. The small number of donors limited the genetic and exposure-history diversity represented. Rarefaction of sorted-subset datasets indicated incomplete sequencing despite the large sequencing depth. Larger estimated clonotype richness was generally found for naive subsets than for memory subsets. Higher generation probabilities were observed for clonotypes shared by all four sorted-subset donors than for non-shared clonotypes. Approximately 4.8% of naive CD4, around 4% of naive CD8, 2.3% of memory CD4, and approximately 0.39% of memory CD8 clonotypes were shared across four donors.

The germline V gene provides CDR1 MNHNS and CDR2 SASEGT. Unmatched junction bases come to 3, with V trimmed by 6 bases and J by 4 bases. Its CDR3 holds 13 amino acids, cysteine through phenylalanine. The read is trimmed to its CDR3 DNA, 39 bases read in frame from base 1. The donors were healthy, HIV-negative adults with no recently reported acute infections or vaccinations. All donors were Caucasian adults living in Nashville, Tennessee, USA. CD4+ T cells were enriched by magnetic negative selection; naive cells were then positively selected on CD45RA, and the negative fraction formed the memory subset. After blood collection by leukapheresis, PBMCs were isolated using Ficoll-Histopaque density gradient centrifugation and then cryopreserved in the vapor phase of liquid nitrogen. Analytical flow cytometry was used to check the purity and quantity of every magnetically sorted T cell population. Genomic DNA was isolated from each sorted fraction and quantified by UV absorbance on a Nanodrop 2000c.

Using the deep immunoSEQ assay, TCR CDR3 regions were amplified from genomic DNA by multiplex PCR. Genomic DNA extracted from each cell subset was distributed evenly over all wells of several immunoSEQ 96-well plates, and each plate served as one replicate. Each replicate PCR for sorted subsets received around 0.2 ug genomic DNA, equal to about 30,000 T cell genomes. Purified libraries were quantified with a Qubit 3.0 fluorometer, sized on a Bioanalyzer 2100, and re-quantified with the KAPA Library Quantification kit. Every immunoSEQ 96-well plate was sequenced on a dedicated single-read 150-cycle Illumina NextSeq 550 flow cell. As for how the authors treated the data: The immunoSEQ output contained only junctional sequences without quality scores, so filtering could not match that applied to full-length reads. Sequences were annotated with PyIR, a Python wrapper for IgBLAST v1.9, using IMGT germline references to assign V/J genes and CDR3. Reads were filtered out if the reads had weak V/J assignments (E-value above 1e-6), no CDR3, stop codons, out-of-frame junctions, or ambiguous translated residues. V3J clonotypes were defined as sequences sharing an identical inferred V gene, J gene, and CDR3 amino acid sequence. Percentage overlap between repertoires was calculated by dividing the number of shared unique clonotypes by the size of the smaller repertoire. Repertoire richness was assessed with RTK rarefaction, the Chao1 estimator, and Recon v2.1 estimates of unobserved clonotypes. Generation probabilities were computed with OLGA for all TCRbeta clonotypes obtained by the gDNA method from several donors. Held by TCRdb, this immuneACCESS table contains in-frame sequences only and omits some clones. Under half of the omission traces to an unresolved V gene where checked; the cause of the rest is unknown. That table gives V, J and clone size, and the DNA gave D and trimming. The sample records about a million clones, roughly 80% of which are singletons. The ten most abundant clones make up 0.7% to 0.95% of the sample.

Sequenced: memory CD4+ T cells from PBMCs. The sample's cell subset or site label is to be understood as: CD45RA-negative fraction. This chain is built from TRBV6-1 and TRBJ1-5; TRBD1 agrees with 7 junctional bases. This sequence was found in a man aged 18 to 29 in good health. Some clones in this sample may be carry-over from other donors' samples. The base sequence is TGTGCCAGCAGGACAGGGCTTAATCAGCCCCAGCATTTT. This sequence encodes CASRTGLNQPQHF.